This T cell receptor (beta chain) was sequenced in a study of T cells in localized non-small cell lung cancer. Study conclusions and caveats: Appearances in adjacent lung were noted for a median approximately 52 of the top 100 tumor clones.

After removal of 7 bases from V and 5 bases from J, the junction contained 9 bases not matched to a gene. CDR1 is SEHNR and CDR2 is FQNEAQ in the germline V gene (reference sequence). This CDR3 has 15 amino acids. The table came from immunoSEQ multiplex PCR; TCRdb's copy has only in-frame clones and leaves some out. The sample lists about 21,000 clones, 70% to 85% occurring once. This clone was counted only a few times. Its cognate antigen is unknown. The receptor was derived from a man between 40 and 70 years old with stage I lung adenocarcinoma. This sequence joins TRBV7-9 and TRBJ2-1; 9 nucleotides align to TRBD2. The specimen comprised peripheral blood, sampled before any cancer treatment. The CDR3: CASTKREVKHNEQFF. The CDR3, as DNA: TGTGCCAGCACCAAGCGGGAGGTAAAGCACAATGAGCAGTTCTTC.